The entry that follows covers one T cell receptor beta chain sequence. Per germline, CDR1 KGHDR and CDR2 SFDVKD. The CDR3 is 16 residues long. Trimming shortened V by 4 bases and J by 6 bases, and 15 bases separated the two germline ends. This entry belongs to a study of T cell responses to AZD1222 COVID-19 vaccine. TCRdb's table, derived via immunoSEQ multiplex PCR, lists solely in-frame clones and lacks some. Of some 150,000 clones listed, about 91% are singletons. This receptor was obtained from an adult in good health. The rearrangement joins TRBV24-1 to TRBJ1-6; possible D gene TRBD1, 5 bases. Here the sequenced sample was peripheral blood, taken on day 0 of MenACWY control vaccination. CDR3 sequence (DNA): TGTGCCACCAGTGACTCCCGGGGGGGACCTAATTCACCCCTCCACTTT. This sequence encodes CATSDSRGGPNSPLHF.